This is a list of T cell receptor beta chains from one sample in a study of OX40 agonist ivuxolimab in advanced cancers. TCRdb's copy holds only in-frame clones and misses some; the assay was immunoSEQ multiplex PCR. This table holds about 90,000 clones, roughly 89% found once. The material sequenced was CD4+ or CD8+ T cells sorted from blood, taken in a trial of the OX40 agonist ivuxolimab. The receptors come from an adult with an advanced solid tumor such as melanoma, head and neck, liver or kidney cancer. Both conserved end residues are part of each CDR3. D genes are given only for firm matches. Only part of the rows carry a size: once, few, many, or a class if the clone is expanded.

>TRBJ2-3|.|.|TRBV7-3
CASSQTYTDTQYF
TGTGCCAGCAGTCAGACGTACACAGATACGCAGTATTTT
>TRBJ2-2|.|.|TRBV2
CASSEGEYTGELFF
TGTGCCAGCAGTGAAGGGGAGTACACCGGGGAGCTGTTTTTT
>TRBJ2-1|.|.|TRBV18
CASSPRVASGYNEQFF
TGTGCCAGCTCACCACGGGTCGCCAGCGGATACAATGAGCAGTTCTTC
>TRBJ1-3|once|.|TRBV27
CASRTGGGNTIYF
TGTGCCAGCCGTACAGGAGGTGGAAACACCATATATTTT
>TRBJ1-2|.|TRBD1|TRBV5-4
CASKPWDRNYGYTF
TGTGCCAGCAAACCGTGGGACAGAAACTATGGCTACACCTTC
>TRBJ2-2|.|.|TRBV28
CASRWAGTGELFF
TGTGCCAGCAGGTGGGCGGGCACCGGGGAGCTGTTTTTT
>TRBJ1-1|few|.|TRBV30
CAWSVGRNTEAFF
TGTGCCTGGAGTGTAGGCAGGAACACTGAAGCTTTCTTT
>TRBJ2-7|.|.|TRBV7-8
CASSLTFSEQYF
TGTGCCAGCAGCTTAACCTTCTCCGAGCAGTACTTC
>TRBJ2-2|.|.|TRBV5-1
CASSALRLETGELFF
TGCGCCAGCAGCGCTCTAAGACTAGAGACCGGGGAGCTGTTTTTT
>TRBJ2-7|.|.|TRBV11-2
CASSLPNRGHYEQYF
TGTGCCAGCAGCTTACCGAACCGGGGACACTACGAGCAGTACTTC
>TRBJ2-2|.|.|TRBV6-5
CASSFAGTQGGELFF
TGTGCCAGCAGTTTTGCCGGGACTCAGGGCGGGGAGCTGTTTTTT
>TRBJ2-5|.|.|TRBV2
CAGVGAGETQYF
TGTGCCGGCGTAGGGGCCGGGGAGACCCAGTACTTC
>TRBJ1-1|.|.|TRBV28
CASSLGLLEGAFF
TGTGCCAGCAGTTTGGGTCTCTTAGAGGGAGCTTTCTTT
>TRBJ2-7|once|.|TRBV5-1
CASSWRGKDYEQYF
TGCGCCAGCAGCTGGCGCGGTAAGGATTACGAGCAGTACTTC
>TRBJ2-5|.|.|TRBV29-1
CSVEVGGGVGTQYF
TGCAGCGTTGAAGTCGGAGGAGGCGTGGGGACCCAGTACTTC
>TRBJ1-3|once|TRBD1|TRBV2
CASSAGDSSGNTIYF
TGTGCCAGCAGTGCGGGGGACAGCTCTGGAAACACCATATATTTT
>TRBJ1-5|few|.|TRBV19
CASSTVINQPQHF
TGTGCCAGTAGTACCGTGATAAATCAGCCCCAGCATTTT
>TRBJ1-4|few|.|TRBV6-5
CASSPPGTGNEKLFF
TGTGCCAGCAGTCCGCCCGGGACGGGAAATGAAAAACTGTTTTTT
>TRBJ2-5|.|.|TRBV28
CASSSHRDPKTQYF
TGTGCCAGCAGTTCCCACAGGGATCCGAAGACCCAGTACTTC
>TRBJ2-2|.|.|TRBV28
CASTPRTGGNGELFF
TGTGCCAGCACCCCCCGTACGGGGGGCAACGGGGAGCTGTTTTTT
>TRBJ2-2|.|.|TRBV30
CAWSQVSGELFF
TGTGCCTGGAGTCAGGTATCCGGGGAGCTGTTTTTT
>TRBJ1-1|few|.|TRBV30
CAWRSQVPWTEAFF
TGTGCCTGGAGGTCACAGGTCCCCTGGACTGAAGCTTTCTTT
>TRBJ2-7|.|TRBD1|TRBV7-2
CASSFHPQGAYEQYF
TGTGCCAGCAGCTTCCACCCCCAGGGGGCGTACGAGCAGTACTTC
>TRBJ2-2|.|.|TRBV19
CASSRDFRPGELFF
TGTGCCAGTAGTAGGGACTTTAGGCCCGGGGAGCTGTTTTTT
>TRBJ2-7|few|TRBD1|TRBV7-9
CASQGSSYEQYF
TGTGCCTCACAGGGGAGCTCCTACGAGCAGTACTTC
>TRBJ1-3|.|.|TRBV19
CASSSQQGISGNTIYF
TGTGCCAGTAGTTCCCAACAGGGAATCTCTGGAAACACCATATATTTT
>TRBJ1-4|.|.|TRBV19
CASSTGRRNEKLFF
TGTGCCAGTAGTACGGGACGGAGAAATGAAAAACTGTTTTTT
>TRBJ2-7|.|.|TRBV23-1
CASFTSGSGDYEQYF
TGCGCCAGCTTTACCTCGGGGTCCGGGGACTACGAGCAGTACTTC
>TRBJ1-1|.|.|TRBV2
CASTLTVGGSMNTEAFF
TGTGCCAGCACTCTTACCGTTGGGGGAAGCATGAACACTGAAGCTTTCTTT
>TRBJ2-2|.|TRBD2|TRBV28
CASSSLAGGSGELFF
TGTGCCAGCAGTTCACTAGCGGGAGGATCCGGGGAGCTGTTTTTT
>TRBJ2-7|medium-sized|.|TRBV11-3
CASTRGRGRSYEQYF
TGTGCCAGCACCAGGGGGCGCGGGAGATCCTACGAGCAGTACTTC
>TRBJ2-1|.|.|TRBV25-1
CASRGGRNNEQFF
TGTGCCAGCAGGGGTGGGCGGAACAATGAGCAGTTCTTC
>TRBJ2-7|.|.|TRBV7-2
CASSPTGSFYEQYF
TGTGCCAGCAGCCCTACAGGGAGTTTCTACGAGCAGTACTTC
>TRBJ1-2|.|TRBD1|TRBV2
CASSFDRAGGYTF
TGTGCCAGCAGTTTCGACAGGGCTGGTGGCTACACCTTC
>TRBJ1-2|.|TRBD1|TRBV2
CASSEGTGSNYGYTF
TGTGCCAGCAGTGAAGGGACAGGGAGTAACTATGGCTACACCTTC
>TRBJ2-7|.|.|TRBV19
CASSSGQTPYEQYF
TGTGCCAGTAGTTCGGGACAAACCCCCTACGAGCAGTACTTC
>TRBJ2-7|.|.|TRBV6-5
CASRRNTGHEQYF
TGTGCCAGCAGGCGCAACACAGGGCACGAGCAGTACTTC
>TRBJ1-5|.|.|TRBV30
CACDESGVNQPQHF
TGTGCCTGCGATGAGAGCGGGGTTAATCAGCCCCAGCATTTT
>TRBJ1-6|.|TRBD1|TRBV28
CASSLSSPGTGDHYNSPLHF
TGTGCCAGCAGTTTATCTTCCCCCGGGACAGGGGACCACTATAATTCACCCCTCCACTTT
>TRBJ2-3|.|TRBD1|TRBV5-1
CASSLSGQGKDTQYF
TGCGCCAGCAGCTTGTCGGGACAGGGCAAAGATACGCAGTATTTT
>TRBJ2-5|.|TRBD2|TRBV4-1
CASSQRRLAGGPRETQYF
TGCGCCAGCAGCCAACGAAGACTAGCGGGAGGTCCCCGAGAGACCCAGTACTTC
>TRBJ2-3|.|.|TRBV18
CASSPDGDTQYF
TGTGCCAGCTCACCGGATGGAGATACGCAGTATTTT